These 27 T cell receptor beta chains originate from one sample sequenced in a study of T cells in Graves' hyperthyroidism and ophthalmopathy. Regions amplified from RNA transcripts were the TCR beta CDR3 regions. A first-round RT-PCR of the TCR CDR3 used the HTBI primer set. TCRdb analysed the multiplex PCR reads with MiXCR anew, one entry per CDR3 protein. This table holds a few hundred thousand distinct CDR3 sequences, 13% to 15% found once. Sequences were obtained from blood. These receptors originate from a woman under 30 with Graves' hyperthyroidism.

This clonotype was detected ten times or more. The chain couples TRBV6-5 to TRBJ1-1; D uncertain. Germline assignment: CDR1 MNHEY and CDR2 SVGAGI. CDR3 length: 13 amino acids. V was shortened by 2 bases and J by 4 bases, with 8 bases between the two germline ends. The CDR3 is CASSYGPGTEAFF. The DNA of the CDR3 is TGTGCCAGCAGTTACGGGCCGGGCACTGAAGCTTTCTTT.

The V gene is TRBV6-1, the J gene TRBJ1-5, with D perhaps matching TRBD1 (5 bases). The CDR3 has 13 residues. The germline V and J ends were trimmed by 5 bases and 3 bases, with 8 bases remaining between them. Germline CDR1 reads MNHNS; CDR2 reads SASEGT. In DNA form, the CDR3 reads TGTGCCAGCAGTAGGGACTACAATCAGCCCCAGCATTTT. It codes for CASSRDYNQPQHF.

The table lists this clonotype with many counts. V is TRBV24-1 and J is TRBJ2-7; D is unresolved. The CDR3 covers 13 residues. The germline V and J ends were trimmed by 12 bases and 3 bases, with 17 bases remaining between them. CDR1 is KGHDR, CDR2 SFDVKD, per germline. This CDR3 reads CASSRRGDYEQYF. The CDR3 DNA sequence: TGTGCCTCATCGAGGCGTGGGGACTACGAGCAGTACTTC.

This clonotype was found a few times. CDR3 sequence (DNA): TGTGCCAGCAGCGTAGACAGTCAGGTGGAGACCCAGTACTTC. Translated, it gives CASSVDSQVETQYF. V usage is TRBV9 and J usage is TRBJ2-5; no reliable D call. Germline CDR1 reads SGDLS; CDR2 reads YYNGEE. The V and J ends lost 0 bases and 5 bases respectively, with 11 bases between them. The CDR3 has 14 residues.

This clonotype has at least ten counts. CDR3 loop: CATSEPLARGTGELFF. As DNA, the CDR3 is TGTGCCACCAGTGAACCACTAGCAAGAGGGACCGGGGAGCTGTTTTTT. The chain joins TRBV24-1 to TRBJ2-2; a weak D match, TRBD2 (6 bases). Germline V lookup: CDR1 KGHDR, CDR2 SFDVKD. V was pared by 4 bases and J by 5 bases, with 16 bases between. The CDR3 has 16 residues.

At least ten counts were recorded for this clonotype. The rearrangement links TRBV27 to TRBJ2-5; TRBD2 agrees at 11 bases. Germline CDR1 reads MNHEY; CDR2 reads SMNVEV (reference sequence). After removal of 2 bases from V and 2 bases from J, the junction contained 10 bases not matched to a gene. This CDR3 is 18 amino acids long. CDR3 region: CASSLVRLAGPTQETQYF. Here the CDR3 DNA reads TGTGCCAGCAGTTTAGTAAGACTAGCGGGGCCCACTCAAGAGACCCAGTACTTC.

At least ten counts were recorded for this clonotype. This chain connects TRBV27 to TRBJ1-2, with 10 bases identical to TRBD1. Germline V gene lookup returns CDR1 MNHEY and CDR2 SMNVEV (reference sequence). The CDR3 is made up of 16 amino acids. The V segment lost 7 bases and the J segment 5 bases; nucleotides outside the gene matches: 13. CDR3 loop: CASKQAGDRGGYGYTF. The CDR3 nucleotides are TGTGCCAGCAAACAGGCGGGGGACAGGGGAGGGTATGGCTACACCTTC.

Many counts were recorded for this clonotype. The genes are TRBV7-6 and TRBJ2-3; 11 bases agree with TRBD2. This CDR3 spans 18 amino acids. Trimming removed 4 bases from V and 5 bases from J; junction bases left unmatched: 14. Looked up from germline, CDR1 is SGHVS and CDR2 is FNYEAQ. In DNA form, the CDR3 reads TGTGCCAGCAGCTCCGGGGCCACTAGCGGGAGAAGTTTAGATACGCAGTATTTT. Protein product: CASSSGATSGRSLDTQYF. Using reference TRBV7-6 and TRBJ2-3 for the parts outside the CDR3, the full variable domain is GAGVSQSPRYKVTKRGQDVALRCDPISGHVSLYWYRQALGQGPEFLTYFNYEAQQDKSGLPNDRFSAERPEGSISTLTIQRTEQRDSAMYRCASSSGATSGRSLDTQYFGPGTRLTVL.

In its sample, this clonotype was seen many times. CDR3 coding DNA: TGTGCCAGCAGCCAAGATTTACCATCCAGGTTATACGAGCAGTACTTC. Encoded protein: CASSQDLPSRLYEQYF. The chain has TRBV3-1 and TRBJ2-7, with D unresolved. V was shortened by 0 bases and J by 4 bases, with 16 bases between the two germline ends. Germline values: CDR1 LGHDT, CDR2 YNNKEL (reference sequence). The CDR3 runs 16 residues.

Many counts were recorded for this clonotype. The rearrangement links TRBV7-3 to TRBJ2-3, with TRBD2 matching over 11 bases. The CDR3 runs to 15 residues. The V segment lost 5 bases and the J segment 4 bases; nucleotides outside the gene matches: 5. Germline CDR1 SGHTA, CDR2 FQGTGA. CDR3 residues: CASSPTSGTPDTQYF. CDR3 DNA: TGTGCCAGCAGCCCGACTAGCGGGACACCAGATACGCAGTATTTT.

This chain joins TRBV29-1 and TRBJ1-2, with a possible D match to TRBD1 (5 bases). Trimming pared 3 bases from V and 11 bases from J, leaving 22 bases between. From germline, CDR1 is SQVTM and CDR2 ANQGSEA. The CDR3 covers 14 residues. CDR3 in DNA: TGCAGCGTTGAGTTTGGACAATTAATAAGAGGGTACACCTTC. It translates to CSVEFGQLIRGYTF.

Ten or more counts support this clonotype. Written as DNA, the CDR3 is TGCAGCGTTATTGGTTTCAACGCGGAAAAACTGTTTTTT. Translating it yields CSVIGFNAEKLFF. The V and J genes are TRBV20-1 and TRBJ1-4, with D hard to call. Germline CDR1 reads DFQATT; CDR2 reads SNEGSKA (reference sequence). This CDR3 region has 13 residues.

This clonotype has just a few counts. Given the absence of the conserved phenylalanine or tryptophan at the CDR3 end, a read error is likely. The chain has TRBV29-1 and TRBJ2-5; 12 bases line up with TRBD1. The CDR3 has 14 residues. V shed 4 bases, J shed 5 bases, and the junction held 5 bases outside the gene matches. Germline assignment: CDR1 SQVTM and CDR2 ANQGSEA. The CDR3 spells CSVGGQGAGETQYS. For the CDR3, the DNA is TGCAGCGTTGGGGGACAGGGGGCGGGGGAGACCCAGTACTCC.

V and J are TRBV27 and TRBJ2-4; D may correspond to TRBD1 or TRBD2 (5 bases each). The CDR3 is made up of 16 amino acids. CDR1 MNHEY and CDR2 SMNVEV come from the germline V gene (reference sequence). V was shortened by 6 bases and J by 15 bases, with 30 bases between the two germline ends. The CDR3 region has the DNA TGTGCCAGCAGCCCCGGGACGGACATAGCCAAAAACATTTGGTACTTC. The encoded protein is CASSPGTDIAKNIWYF.

This clonotype showed up many times. The chain has TRBV12-3 or TRBV12-4 and TRBJ1-2; D is ambiguous. This CDR3 has 13 residues. Trimming stripped 7 bases from V and 8 bases from J, with 17 bases between. The CDR3 protein is CASNTDPSPGYTF. The DNA of the CDR3 is TGTGCCAGCAACACCGACCCCTCGCCCGGCTACACCTTC.

There are many counts of this clonotype. The genes are TRBV11-3 and TRBJ2-3; no clear D gene. V was pared by 5 bases and J by 6 bases, with 21 bases between. The CDR3 length is 16 residues. CDR1 and CDR2 from the germline V gene are SGHNT and YENEEA. The CDR3 here is CASSLSGKRTGDTQYF. The CDR3 nucleotides are TGTGCCAGCAGCCTGAGTGGGAAAAGAACGGGCGATACGCAGTATTTT.

In this sample, this clonotype turned up many times. J is TRBJ1-2 and V is TRBV6-2 or TRBV6-3; a weak D match, TRBD1 (5 bases). The germline V gene encodes CDR1 MNHEY and CDR2 SVGEGT. V was cut by 7 bases and J by 5 bases, with 26 bases left in between. This CDR3 comprises 17 residues. CDR3 DNA sequence: TGTGCCAGCACCATCGCCGGGGCTGCCCGGGCTCATTATGGCTACACCTTC. It specifies CASTIAGAARAHYGYTF.

In this sample, this clonotype turned up many times. The chain links TRBV5-1 to TRBJ1-2; D gene ambiguous. The CDR3 has 13 amino acids. Germline values: CDR1 SGHRS, CDR2 YFSETQ. Trimming removed 0 bases from V and 7 bases from J, with 10 bases in between. The CDR3 loop is CASSLERERGYTF. The DNA for the CDR3 is TGCGCCAGCAGCTTGGAACGTGAACGTGGCTACACCTTC.

This clonotype was counted only a few times. The chain joins TRBV10-3 to TRBJ2-1; 11 nucleotides line up with TRBD2. Germline loops: CDR1 ENHRY, CDR2 SYGVKD. The V gene end was trimmed by 8 bases and the J gene end by 3 bases; junction bases not matched to a gene: 18. The CDR3 sequence is 19 residues long. Here the CDR3 reads CAIGGGGFELAGDYNEQFF. The CDR3 nucleotides are TGTGCCATCGGAGGAGGGGGATTCGAACTAGCGGGGGACTACAATGAGCAGTTCTTC.

The genes are TRBV19 and TRBJ1-1; D perhaps matches TRBD1 (6 bases). The V gene lost 3 bases and the J gene lost 1 base, with 9 bases spanning the gap. The CDR3 is made up of 14 amino acids. Germline assignment: CDR1 LNHDA and CDR2 SQIVND (reference sequence). This CDR3 is CASSILGANTEAFF. CDR3 nucleotide sequence: TGTGCCAGTAGTATCCTGGGGGCGAACACTGAAGCTTTCTTT.

This clonotype was found many times. The chain has TRBV6-1 and TRBJ1-5; a weak D match, TRBD1 (6 bases). Per germline, CDR1 MNHNS and CDR2 SASEGT. V lost 5 bases to trimming and J lost 7 bases, with 18 bases between them. This CDR3 is built from 15 residues. CDR3 sequence reads: CASSSSFKGGQPQHF. The CDR3 nucleotides are TGTGCCAGCAGTAGCTCCTTTAAAGGGGGGCAGCCCCAGCATTTT.

Of note for this clonotype: This may stem from a read error, because a much larger clone lies one nucleotide away. The V gene is TRBV19, the J gene TRBJ2-2; 11 nucleotides align to TRBD1. Germline V gene lookup returns CDR1 LNHDA and CDR2 SQIVND (reference sequence). The CDR3 length is 16 residues. Losses at the gene ends were 10 bases for V and 7 bases for J; bases not matched to a gene: 14. The CDR3 sequence is CATTLLRTGGHGELFF. DNA of the CDR3: TGTGCCACTACCCTCCTCCGGACAGGGGGCCACGGGGAGCTGTTTTTT.

There are many counts of this clonotype. The J gene is TRBJ2-7, the V gene TRBV7-3; possible D gene TRBD2, 6 bases. The CDR3 length is 14 residues. Germline-derived CDR1 and CDR2 are SGHTA and FQGTGA. V dropped 0 bases and J dropped 4 bases, with 10 bases sitting between them. CDR3 coding DNA: TGTGCCAGCAGCTTAACGGAGGGATCGTACGAGCAGTACTTC. It translates to CASSLTEGSYEQYF.

The J gene is TRBJ2-2, the V gene TRBV5-6; D is undetermined. There are 13 residues in the CDR3. V was pared by 4 bases and J by 7 bases, with 11 bases between. Germline assignment: CDR1 SGHDT and CDR2 YYEEEE. The CDR3 sequence is CASSDPPIGELFF. CDR3 bases: TGTGCCAGCAGCGACCCCCCGATCGGGGAGCTGTTTTTT.

J is TRBJ2-7 and V is TRBV7-9; TRBD2 aligns across 9 bases. The CDR3 runs 16 residues. Germline CDR1 reads SEHNR; CDR2 reads FQNEAQ (reference sequence). The junction had 9 bases not matched to a gene; V was cut back by 1 base and J by 5 bases. CDR3: CASSLDVRLAGHEQYF. For the CDR3, the DNA is TGTGCCAGCAGCTTAGATGTGAGGCTAGCGGGACACGAGCAGTACTTC.

The chain recombines TRBV7-3 with TRBJ2-7; D possibly matches TRBD1 or TRBD2 (5 bases each). Trimming shortened V by 6 bases and J by 7 bases, and 19 bases separated the two germline ends. Germline CDR1 SGHTA, CDR2 FQGTGA. This CDR3 is built from 14 residues. The CDR3 protein is CASSEGRTDWEQYF. The CDR3 coding sequence is TGTGCCAGCAGTGAGGGACGCACCGATTGGGAGCAGTACTTC.

There are many counts of this clonotype. The gene calls are TRBV7-2 and TRBJ2-2, with 12 bases lining up with TRBD2. The CDR3 covers 18 residues. The trim removed 0 bases at V and 1 base at J, leaving 3 bases unmatched. In germline, CDR1 is SGHTA, CDR2 FQGNSA. The CDR3 loop is CASSLARTSGMNTGELFF. In nucleotides, the CDR3 is TGTGCCAGCAGCTTAGCGCGGACTAGCGGGATGAACACCGGGGAGCTGTTTTTT.